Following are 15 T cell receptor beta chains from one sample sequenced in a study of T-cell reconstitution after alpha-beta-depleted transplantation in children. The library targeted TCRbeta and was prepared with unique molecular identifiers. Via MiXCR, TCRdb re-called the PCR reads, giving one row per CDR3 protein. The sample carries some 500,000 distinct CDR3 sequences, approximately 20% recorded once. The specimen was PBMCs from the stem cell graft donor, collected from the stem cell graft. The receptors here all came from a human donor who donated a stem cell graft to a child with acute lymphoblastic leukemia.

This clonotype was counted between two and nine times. Written as DNA, the CDR3 is TGTGCCAGCAGTCCCAGGTCCCTGGAGAGCTCTGGAAACACCATATATTTT. It codes for CASSPRSLESSGNTIYF. The rearrangement uses TRBV6-1 and TRBJ1-3; D ambiguous. The CDR3 spans 17 residues. Trimming stripped 5 bases from V and 0 bases from J, with 17 bases between. The germline CDR1 and CDR2 sequences are MNHNS and SASEGT.

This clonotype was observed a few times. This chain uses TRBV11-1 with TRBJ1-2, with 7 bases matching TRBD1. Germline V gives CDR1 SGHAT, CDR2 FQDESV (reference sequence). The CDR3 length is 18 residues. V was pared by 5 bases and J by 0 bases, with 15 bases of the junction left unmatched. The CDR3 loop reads CASSQTGTATYSNYGYTF. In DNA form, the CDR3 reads TGTGCCAGCAGCCAGACCGGGACAGCCACCTACTCTAACTATGGCTACACCTTC.

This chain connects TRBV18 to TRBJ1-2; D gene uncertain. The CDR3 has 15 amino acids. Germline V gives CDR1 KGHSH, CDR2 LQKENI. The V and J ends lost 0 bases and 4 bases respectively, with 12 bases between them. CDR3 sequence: CASSPPEEGSYGYTF. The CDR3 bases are TGTGCCAGCTCACCACCGGAGGAGGGAAGCTATGGCTACACCTTC.

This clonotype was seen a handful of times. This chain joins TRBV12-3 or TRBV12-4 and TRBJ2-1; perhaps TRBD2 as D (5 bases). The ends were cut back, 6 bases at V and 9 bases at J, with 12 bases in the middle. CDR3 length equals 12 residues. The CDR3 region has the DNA TGTGCCAGCAGCCCCGGGGTTGGTGAGCAGTTCTTC. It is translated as CASSPGVGEQFF.

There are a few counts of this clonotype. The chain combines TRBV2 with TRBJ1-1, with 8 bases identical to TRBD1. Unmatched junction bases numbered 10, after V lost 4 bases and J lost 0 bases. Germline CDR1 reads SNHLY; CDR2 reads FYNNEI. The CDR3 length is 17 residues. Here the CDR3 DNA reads TGTGCCAGCAGTGCCTCAGGGGGCGCCCAAATGAACACTGAAGCTTTCTTT. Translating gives CASSASGGAQMNTEAFF. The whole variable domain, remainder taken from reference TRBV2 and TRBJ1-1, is EPEVTQTPSHQVTQMGQEVILRCVPISNHLYFYWYRQILGQKVEFLVSFYNNEISEKSEIFDDQFSVERPDGSNFTLKIRSTKLEDSAMYFCASSASGGAQMNTEAFFGQGTRLTVV.

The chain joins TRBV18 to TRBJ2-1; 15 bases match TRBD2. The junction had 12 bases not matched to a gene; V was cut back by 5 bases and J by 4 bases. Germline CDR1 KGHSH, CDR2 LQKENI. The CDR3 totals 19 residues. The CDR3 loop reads CASSSLGLAGGQQYNEQFF. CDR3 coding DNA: TGTGCCAGCTCATCACTCGGACTAGCGGGAGGGCAACAGTACAATGAGCAGTTCTTC.

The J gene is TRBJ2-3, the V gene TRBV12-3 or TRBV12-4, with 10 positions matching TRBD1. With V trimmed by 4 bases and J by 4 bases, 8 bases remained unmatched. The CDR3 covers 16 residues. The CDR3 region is CASSSAGTGVADTQYF. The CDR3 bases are TGTGCCAGCAGTTCAGCCGGGACAGGGGTAGCAGATACGCAGTATTTT.

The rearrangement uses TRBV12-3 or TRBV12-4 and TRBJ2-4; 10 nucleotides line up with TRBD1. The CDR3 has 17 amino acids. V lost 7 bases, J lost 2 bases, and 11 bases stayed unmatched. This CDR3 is CASTALGQGISKNIQYF. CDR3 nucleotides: TGTGCCAGCACCGCACTGGGACAGGGGATATCCAAAAACATTCAGTACTTC.

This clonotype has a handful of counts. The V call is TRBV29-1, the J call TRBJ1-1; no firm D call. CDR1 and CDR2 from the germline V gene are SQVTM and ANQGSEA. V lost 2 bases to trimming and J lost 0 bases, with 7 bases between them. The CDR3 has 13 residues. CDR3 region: CSVESVMNTEAFF. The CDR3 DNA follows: TGCAGCGTTGAATCTGTAATGAACACTGAAGCTTTCTTT.

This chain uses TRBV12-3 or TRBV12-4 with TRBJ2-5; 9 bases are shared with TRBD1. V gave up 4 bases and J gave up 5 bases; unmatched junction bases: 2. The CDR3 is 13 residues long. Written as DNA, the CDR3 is TGTGCCAGCAGTTCCGGGACAGGGGAGACCCAGTACTTC. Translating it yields CASSSGTGETQYF.

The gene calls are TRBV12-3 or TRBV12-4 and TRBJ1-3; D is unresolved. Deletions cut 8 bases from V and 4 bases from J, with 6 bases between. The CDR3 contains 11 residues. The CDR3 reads CASRYGNTIYF. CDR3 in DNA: TGTGCCAGCCGGTACGGAAACACCATATATTTT.

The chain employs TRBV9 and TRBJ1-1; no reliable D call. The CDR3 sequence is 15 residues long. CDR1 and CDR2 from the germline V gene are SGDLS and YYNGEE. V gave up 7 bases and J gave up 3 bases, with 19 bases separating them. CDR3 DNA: TGTGCCAGCCGTCCAACCTCGGCGGTGGACACTGAAGCTTTCTTT. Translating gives CASRPTSAVDTEAFF.

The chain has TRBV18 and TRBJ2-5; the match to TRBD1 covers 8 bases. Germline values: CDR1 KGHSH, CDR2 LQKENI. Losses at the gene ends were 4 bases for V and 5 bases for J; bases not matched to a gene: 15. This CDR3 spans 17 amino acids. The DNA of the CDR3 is TGTGCCAGCTCACGATTAGGACAGGGCAGCGGCGAGGAGACCCAGTACTTC. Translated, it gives CASSRLGQGSGEETQYF.

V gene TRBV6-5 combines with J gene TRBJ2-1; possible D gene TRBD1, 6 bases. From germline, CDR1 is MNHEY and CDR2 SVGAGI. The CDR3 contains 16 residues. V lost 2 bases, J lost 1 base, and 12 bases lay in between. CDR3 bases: TGTGCCAGCAGTTACAGGACAGACCTTTCCTACAATGAGCAGTTCTTC. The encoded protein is CASSYRTDLSYNEQFF.

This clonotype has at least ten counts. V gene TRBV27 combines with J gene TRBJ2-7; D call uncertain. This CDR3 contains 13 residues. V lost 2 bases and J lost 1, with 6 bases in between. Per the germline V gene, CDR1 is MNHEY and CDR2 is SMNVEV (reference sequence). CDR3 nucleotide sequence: TGTGCCAGCAGTTTAACGGAGTCCTACGAGCAGTACTTC. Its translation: CASSLTESYEQYF.